Below are 13 T cell receptor beta chains sequenced from a single sample in a study of shared clonotypes between healthy human individuals. TCRdb's table, derived via immunoSEQ multiplex PCR, lists solely in-frame clones and lacks some. The sample consists of 2 million to 3 million clones, around 94% of them appearing once. The sample was naive CD4+ T cells sorted from blood. Subset defined: CD45RA+ positively selected. The receptors stem from a man in his late teens or twenties in good health.

The V gene is TRBV29-1, the J gene TRBJ2-7, with no clear D. The CDR3 is 11 amino acids. Germline V gene data show CDR1 as SQVTM and CDR2 as ANQGSEA. V shed 7 bases and J shed 4 bases, with 11 bases lying between them. Written as DNA, the CDR3 is TGCAGCGCCACGGCGACATACGAGCAGTACTTC. Translation: CSATATYEQYF.

This clone was detected only a few times. The chain employs TRBV25-1 and TRBJ1-6; 7 bases map to TRBD1. This CDR3 spans 15 amino acids. The germline CDR1 and CDR2 sequences are MGHDK and SYGVNS. The V segment lost 4 bases and the J segment 7 bases; nucleotides outside the gene matches: 7. CDR3 region: CASSVSTGRNSPLHF. The CDR3 coding sequence is TGTGCCAGCAGTGTTTCGACAGGGCGGAATTCACCCCTCCACTTT.

The chain carries TRBV27 and TRBJ1-2; D gene unclear. Trimming cost V 2 bases and J 8 bases, with 15 bases left between them. CDR3 length equals 14 residues. Germline V CDR1 and CDR2: MNHEY, SMNVEV (reference sequence). The CDR3 here is CASSLAGGRRGYTF. The CDR3 DNA sequence: TGTGCCAGCAGTTTAGCCGGTGGACGTCGGGGCTACACCTTC.

Written as DNA, the CDR3 is TGTGCCAGCAGTGAACTTGGGACTACTAGCACAGATACGCAGTATTTT. Translated: CASSELGTTSTDTQYF. This rearrangement joins TRBV25-1 to TRBJ2-3; 7 nucleotides line up with TRBD2. V lost 2 bases to trimming and J lost 0 bases; unmatched junction nucleotides: 5. The CDR3 covers 16 residues. CDR1 is MGHDK, CDR2 SYGVNS, per germline.

CDR3 coding DNA: TGTGCCAGCTCACCGCCGGGACAGGGTGTGACTAGCGGGGGTGCCGCCAAAAACATTCAGTACTTC. The encoded protein is CASSPPGQGVTSGGAAKNIQYF. This rearrangement joins TRBV18 to TRBJ2-4; 12 bases align to TRBD2. The CDR3 contains 22 residues. The germline gives CDR1 KGHSH, CDR2 LQKENI. V dropped 3 bases and J dropped 1; count of bases not matched to a gene: 19.

This rearrangement joins TRBV6-5 to TRBJ2-3; the D gene is possibly TRBD2 (5 bases). From germline, CDR1 is MNHEY and CDR2 SVGAGI. With 7 bases removed from V and 1 base from J, the gap between germline ends came to 9 bases. There are 13 residues in the CDR3. Here the CDR3 reads CASMRARTDTQYF. The CDR3, as DNA: TGTGCCAGCATGAGGGCCCGCACAGATACGCAGTATTTT.

This rearrangement joins TRBV30 to TRBJ1-5; no firm D call. Germline loops: CDR1 GTSNPN, CDR2 SVGIG (reference sequence). The CDR3 covers 15 residues. The V gene lost 1 base and the J gene lost 2 bases, with 12 bases spanning the gap. CDR3 region: CAWSAERDGNQPQHF. The CDR3, as DNA: TGTGCCTGGAGTGCGGAGAGGGATGGCAATCAGCCCCAGCATTTT.

The chain joins TRBV5-1 to TRBJ2-2; 10 bases match TRBD2. Germline CDR1 and CDR2: SGHRS and YFSETQ. With 4 bases clipped from V and 4 bases from J, the junction kept 10 bases outside the gene matches. The CDR3 spans 17 residues. This chain's CDR3 is CASSPQAGGLGTGELFF. CDR3 coding DNA: TGCGCCAGCAGCCCCCAAGCGGGGGGGCTTGGCACCGGGGAGCTGTTTTTT.

A single count supports this clone. Other DNA sequences of this sample code for an identical CDR3. The V and J genes are TRBV5-1 and TRBJ1-5; a possible D gene is TRBD1 (5 bases). The CDR3 is made up of 15 amino acids. Between the trimmed V and J ends, which lost 0 bases and 2 bases, there was a span of 9 bases. The V gene's germline CDR1 is SGHRS and CDR2 YFSETQ. This CDR3 is CASSLDTGGNQPQHF. The CDR3 nucleotides read TGCGCCAGCAGCTTGGATACAGGTGGCAATCAGCCCCAGCATTTT.

The V gene is TRBV5-1, the J gene TRBJ2-5, with 14 bases fitting TRBD2. The CDR3 is made up of 16 amino acids. J gave up 5 bases and V 4 bases, and 7 bases lay outside the gene matches. Germline V gene data show CDR1 as SGHRS and CDR2 as YFSETQ. CDR3 in DNA: TGCGCCAGCAGCAGACTAGCGGGAGGGCCTGCGGAGACCCAGTACTTC. Its protein is CASSRLAGGPAETQYF.

V usage is TRBV29-1 and J usage is TRBJ2-1; D is perhaps TRBD2 (6 bases). CDR3 length: 14 amino acids. Germline V lookup: CDR1 SQVTM, CDR2 ANQGSEA. Trimming cost V 4 bases and J 4 bases, with 14 bases left between them. CDR3 DNA sequence: TGCAGCGTTGCCGGGGGAGACTGGTACAATGAGCAGTTCTTC. Translation gives CSVAGGDWYNEQFF.

The chain combines TRBV10-3 with TRBJ1-6; possible D gene TRBD1, 5 bases. The CDR3 is made up of 13 amino acids. V was shortened by 10 bases and J by 4 bases, with 11 bases between the two germline ends. Germline V gives CDR1 ENHRY, CDR2 SYGVKD. In DNA form, the CDR3 reads TGTGCCACCACCAGGGAATATAATTCACCCCTCCACTTT. Amino acids: CATTREYNSPLHF.

The DNA for the CDR3 is TGCGCCAGCAGCCAGTTCCCCCAGTGGACCCAGCATTTT. Translation gives CASSQFPQWTQHF. The gene calls are TRBV4-3 and TRBJ1-5; no clear D. The germline V and J ends were trimmed by 3 bases and 11 bases, with 14 bases remaining between them. Germline CDR1 and CDR2: LGHNA and YSLEER. The CDR3 sequence is 13 residues long.